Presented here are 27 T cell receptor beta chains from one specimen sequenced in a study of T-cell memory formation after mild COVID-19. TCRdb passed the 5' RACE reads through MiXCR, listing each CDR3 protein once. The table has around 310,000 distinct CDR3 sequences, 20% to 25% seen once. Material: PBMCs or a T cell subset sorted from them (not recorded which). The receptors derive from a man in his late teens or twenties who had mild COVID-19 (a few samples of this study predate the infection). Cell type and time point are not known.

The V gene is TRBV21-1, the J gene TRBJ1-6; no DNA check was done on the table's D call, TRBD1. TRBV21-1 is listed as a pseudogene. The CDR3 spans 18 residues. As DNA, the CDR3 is TGTGCCAGCAGCAAGGGGGACAGGGAGGAATCCTATAATTCACCCCTCCACTTT. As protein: CASSKGDREESYNSPLHF.

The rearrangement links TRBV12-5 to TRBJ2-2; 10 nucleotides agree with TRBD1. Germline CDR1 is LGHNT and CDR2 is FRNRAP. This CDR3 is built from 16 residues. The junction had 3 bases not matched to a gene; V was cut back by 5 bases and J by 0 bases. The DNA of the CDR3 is TGTGCTAGTGGTCGTGGGACAGGGGCGAACACCGGGGAGCTGTTTTTT. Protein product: CASGRGTGANTGELFF.

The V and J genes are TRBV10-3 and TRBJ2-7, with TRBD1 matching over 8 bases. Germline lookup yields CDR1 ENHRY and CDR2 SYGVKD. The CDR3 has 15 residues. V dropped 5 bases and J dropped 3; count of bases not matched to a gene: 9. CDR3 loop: CAISTSRDRGYEQYV. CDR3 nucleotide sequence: TGTGCCATCAGTACTTCCCGCGACAGGGGCTACGAGCAGTACGTC.

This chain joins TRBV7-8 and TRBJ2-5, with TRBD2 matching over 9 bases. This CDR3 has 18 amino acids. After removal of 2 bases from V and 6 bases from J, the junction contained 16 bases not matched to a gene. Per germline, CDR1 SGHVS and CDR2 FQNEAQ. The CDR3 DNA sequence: TGTGCCAGCAGCTTATCGGGAGGCGGGCTAGCGGGGTATAAGACCCAGTACTTC. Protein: CASSLSGGGLAGYKTQYF. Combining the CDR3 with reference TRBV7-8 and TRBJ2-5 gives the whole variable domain GAGVSQSPRYKVAKRGQDVALRCDPISGHVSLFWYQQALGQGPEFLTYFQNEAQLDKSGLPSDRFFAERPEGSVSTLKIQRTQQEDSAVYLCASSLSGGGLAGYKTQYFGPGTRLLVL.

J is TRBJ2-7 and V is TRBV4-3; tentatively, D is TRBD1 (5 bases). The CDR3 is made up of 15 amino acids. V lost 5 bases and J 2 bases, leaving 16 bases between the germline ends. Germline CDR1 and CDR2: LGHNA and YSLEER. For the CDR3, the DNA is TGCGCCAGCAGCTACCGATGGGGCAATACCTACGAGCAGTACTTC. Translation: CASSYRWGNTYEQYF.

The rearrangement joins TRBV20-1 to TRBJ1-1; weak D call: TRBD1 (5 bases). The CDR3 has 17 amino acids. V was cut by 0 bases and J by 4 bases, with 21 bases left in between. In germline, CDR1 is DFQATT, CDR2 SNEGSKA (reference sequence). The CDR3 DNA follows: TGCAGTGCTAGAGACCGAGACAGTGGGCATGTTGGCACTGAAGCTTTCTTT. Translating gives CSARDRDSGHVGTEAFF.

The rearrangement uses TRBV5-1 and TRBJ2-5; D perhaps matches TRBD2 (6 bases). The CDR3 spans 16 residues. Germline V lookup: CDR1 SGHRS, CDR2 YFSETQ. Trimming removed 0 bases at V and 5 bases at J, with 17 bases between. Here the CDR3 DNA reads TGCGCCAGCAGCTTGGCTGATAGCGGACTGGGGGAGACCCAGTACTTC. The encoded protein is CASSLADSGLGETQYF.

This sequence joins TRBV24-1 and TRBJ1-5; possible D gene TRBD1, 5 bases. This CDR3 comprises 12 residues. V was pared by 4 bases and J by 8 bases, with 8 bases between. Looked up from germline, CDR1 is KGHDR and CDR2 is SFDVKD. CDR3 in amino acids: CATSDPGEPQHF. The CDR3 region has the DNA TGTGCCACCAGTGACCCGGGGGAGCCCCAGCATTTT.

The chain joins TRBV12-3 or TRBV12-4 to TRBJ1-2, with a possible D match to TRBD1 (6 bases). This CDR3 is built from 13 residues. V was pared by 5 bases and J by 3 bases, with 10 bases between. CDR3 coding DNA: TGTGCCAGCAGTCCACAGGGATACTATGGCTACACCTTC. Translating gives CASSPQGYYGYTF.

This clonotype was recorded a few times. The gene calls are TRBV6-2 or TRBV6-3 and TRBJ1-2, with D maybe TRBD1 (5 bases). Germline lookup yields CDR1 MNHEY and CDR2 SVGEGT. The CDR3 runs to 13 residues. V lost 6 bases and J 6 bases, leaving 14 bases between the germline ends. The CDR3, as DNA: TGTGCCAGCAGCCGCGTGGGGCCGGATGGCTACACCTTC. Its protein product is CASSRVGPDGYTF.

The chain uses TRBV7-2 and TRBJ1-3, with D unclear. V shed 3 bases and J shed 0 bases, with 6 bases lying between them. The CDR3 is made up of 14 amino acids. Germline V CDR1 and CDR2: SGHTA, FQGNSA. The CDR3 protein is CASSFGPSGNTIYF. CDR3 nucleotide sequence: TGTGCCAGCAGCTTCGGTCCCTCTGGAAACACCATATATTTT.

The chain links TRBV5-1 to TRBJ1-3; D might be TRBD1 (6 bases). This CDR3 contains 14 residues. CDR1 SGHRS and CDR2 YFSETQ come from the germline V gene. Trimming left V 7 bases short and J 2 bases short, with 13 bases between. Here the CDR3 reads CASGLQGPGNTIYF. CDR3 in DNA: TGCGCCAGCGGACTACAGGGACCTGGAAACACCATATATTTT.

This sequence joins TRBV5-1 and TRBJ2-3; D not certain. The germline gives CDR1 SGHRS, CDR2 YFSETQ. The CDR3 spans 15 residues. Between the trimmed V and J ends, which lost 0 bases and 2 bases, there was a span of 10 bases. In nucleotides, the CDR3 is TGCGCCAGCAGCTTGGACGGGCCAGCCACAGATACGCAGTATTTT. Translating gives CASSLDGPATDTQYF.

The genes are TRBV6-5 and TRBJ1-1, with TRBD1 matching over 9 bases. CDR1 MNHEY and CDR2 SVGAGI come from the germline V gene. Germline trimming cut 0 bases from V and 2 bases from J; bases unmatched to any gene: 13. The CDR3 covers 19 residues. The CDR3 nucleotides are TGTGCCAGCAGTTACTCGATTTGGACAGGGGACTCCCAAAACACTGAAGCTTTCTTT. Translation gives CASSYSIWTGDSQNTEAFF.

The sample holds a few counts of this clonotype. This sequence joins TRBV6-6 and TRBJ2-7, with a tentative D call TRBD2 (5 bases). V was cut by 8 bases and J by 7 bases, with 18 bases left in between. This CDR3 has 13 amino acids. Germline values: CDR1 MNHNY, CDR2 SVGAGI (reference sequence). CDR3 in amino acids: CASSWASSGEQYV. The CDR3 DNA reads TGTGCCAGCTCGTGGGCTTCCTCGGGGGAGCAGTACGTC.

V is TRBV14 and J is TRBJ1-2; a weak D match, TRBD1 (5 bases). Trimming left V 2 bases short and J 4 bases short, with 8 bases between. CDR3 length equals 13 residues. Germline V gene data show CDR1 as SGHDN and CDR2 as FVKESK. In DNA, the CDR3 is TGTGCCAGCAGCCAACGTCAGGGCTATGGCTACACCTTC. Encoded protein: CASSQRQGYGYTF.

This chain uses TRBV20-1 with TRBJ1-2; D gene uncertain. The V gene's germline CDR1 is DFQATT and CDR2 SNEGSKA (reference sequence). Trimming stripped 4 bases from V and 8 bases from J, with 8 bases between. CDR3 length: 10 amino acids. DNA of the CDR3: TGCAGTGCTATAGATAGGGGCTACACCTTC. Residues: CSAIDRGYTF.

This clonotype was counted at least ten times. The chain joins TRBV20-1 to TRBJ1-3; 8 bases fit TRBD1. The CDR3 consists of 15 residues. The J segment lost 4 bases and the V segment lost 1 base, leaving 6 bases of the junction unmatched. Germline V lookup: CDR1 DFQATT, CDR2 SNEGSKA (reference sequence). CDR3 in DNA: TGCAGTGCTAGAGTAGCTGGACAGGGAGGAAACACCATATATTTT. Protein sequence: CSARVAGQGGNTIYF.

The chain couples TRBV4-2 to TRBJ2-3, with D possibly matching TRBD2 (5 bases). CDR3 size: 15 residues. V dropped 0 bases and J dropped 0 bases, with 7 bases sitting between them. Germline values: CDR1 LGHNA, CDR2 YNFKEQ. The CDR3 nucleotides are TGTGCCAGCAGCCAAGATGCGGGTAGCACAGATACGCAGTATTTT. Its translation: CASSQDAGSTDTQYF.

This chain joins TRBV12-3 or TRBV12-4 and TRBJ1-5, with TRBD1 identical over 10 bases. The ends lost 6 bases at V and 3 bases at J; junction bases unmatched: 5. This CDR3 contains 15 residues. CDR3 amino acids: CASSHRQGANQPQHF. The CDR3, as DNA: TGTGCCAGCAGCCACAGACAGGGGGCCAATCAGCCCCAGCATTTT.

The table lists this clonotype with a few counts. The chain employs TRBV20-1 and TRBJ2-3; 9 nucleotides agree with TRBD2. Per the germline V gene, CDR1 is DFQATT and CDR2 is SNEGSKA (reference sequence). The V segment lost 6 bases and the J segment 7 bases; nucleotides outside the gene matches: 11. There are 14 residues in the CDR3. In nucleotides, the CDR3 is TGCAGTGCCCCCAGGCTAGCGGGGCAGAATACGCAGTATTTT. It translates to CSAPRLAGQNTQYF.

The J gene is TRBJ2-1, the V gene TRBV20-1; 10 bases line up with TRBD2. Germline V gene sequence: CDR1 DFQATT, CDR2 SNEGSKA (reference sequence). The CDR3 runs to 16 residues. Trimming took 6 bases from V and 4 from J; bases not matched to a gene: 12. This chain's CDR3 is CSALSPSGGAYNEQFF. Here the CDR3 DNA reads TGCAGTGCCCTCTCTCCTAGCGGGGGAGCTTACAATGAGCAGTTCTTC.

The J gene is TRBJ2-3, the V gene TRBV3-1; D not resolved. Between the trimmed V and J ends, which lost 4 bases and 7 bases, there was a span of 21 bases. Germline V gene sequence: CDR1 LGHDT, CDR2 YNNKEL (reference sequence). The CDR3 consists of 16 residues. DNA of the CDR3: TGTGCCAGCAGCCTCCGTAGGGTGGATTCCTTAAATACGCAGTATTTT. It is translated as CASSLRRVDSLNTQYF.

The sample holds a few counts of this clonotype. This CDR3 reads CAIGGTDNQPQHF. The CDR3 nucleotides are TGTGCCATCGGAGGGACCGACAATCAGCCCCAGCATTTT. The V gene is TRBV10-3, the J gene TRBJ1-5, with D tentatively TRBD1 (5 bases). Per the germline V gene, CDR1 is ENHRY and CDR2 is SYGVKD. V was shortened by 8 bases and J by 3 bases, with 11 bases between the two germline ends. The CDR3 sequence is 13 residues long.

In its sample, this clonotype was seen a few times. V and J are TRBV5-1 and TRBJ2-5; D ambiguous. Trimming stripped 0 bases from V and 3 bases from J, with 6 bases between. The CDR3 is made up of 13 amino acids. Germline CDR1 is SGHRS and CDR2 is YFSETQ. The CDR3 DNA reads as TGCGCCAGCAGCTTGGTGGATAAAGAGACCCAGTACTTC. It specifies CASSLVDKETQYF.

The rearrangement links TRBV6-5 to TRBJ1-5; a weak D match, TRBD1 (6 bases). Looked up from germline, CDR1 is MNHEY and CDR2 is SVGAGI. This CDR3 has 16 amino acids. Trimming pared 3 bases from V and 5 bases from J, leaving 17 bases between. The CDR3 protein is CASSYSGATTDQPQHF. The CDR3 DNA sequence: TGTGCCAGCAGTTATTCAGGGGCCACGACAGATCAGCCCCAGCATTTT.

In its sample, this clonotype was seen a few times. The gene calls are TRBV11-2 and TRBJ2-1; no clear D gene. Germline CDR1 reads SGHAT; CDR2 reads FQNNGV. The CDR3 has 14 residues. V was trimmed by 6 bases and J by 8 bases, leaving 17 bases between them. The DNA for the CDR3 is TGTGCCAGCAGTTCCACCTCTCGAGGCGATGAGCAGTTCTTC. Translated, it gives CASSSTSRGDEQFF.